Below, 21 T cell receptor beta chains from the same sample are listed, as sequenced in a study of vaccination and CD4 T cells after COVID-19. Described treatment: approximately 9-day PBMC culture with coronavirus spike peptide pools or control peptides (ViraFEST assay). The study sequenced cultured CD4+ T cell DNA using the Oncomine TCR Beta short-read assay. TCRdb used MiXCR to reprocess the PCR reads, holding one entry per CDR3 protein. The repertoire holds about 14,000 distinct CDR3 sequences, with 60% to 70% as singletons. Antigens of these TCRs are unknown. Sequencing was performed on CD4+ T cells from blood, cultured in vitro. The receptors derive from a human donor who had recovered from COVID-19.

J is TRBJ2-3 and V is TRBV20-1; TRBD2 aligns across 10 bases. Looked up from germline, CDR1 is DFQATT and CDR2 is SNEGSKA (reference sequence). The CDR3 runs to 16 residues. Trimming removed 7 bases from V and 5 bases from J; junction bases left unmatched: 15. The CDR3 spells CSVRGVSGRLRDTQYF. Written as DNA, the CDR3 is TGCAGTGTTAGGGGGGTTAGCGGGAGGTTAAGAGATACGCAGTATTTT.

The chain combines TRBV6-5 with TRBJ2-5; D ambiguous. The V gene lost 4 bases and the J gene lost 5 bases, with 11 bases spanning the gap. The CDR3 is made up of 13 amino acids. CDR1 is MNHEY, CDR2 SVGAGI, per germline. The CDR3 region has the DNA TGTGCCAGCAGTTTCCGACAAGCGGAGACCCAGTACTTC. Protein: CASSFRQAETQYF.

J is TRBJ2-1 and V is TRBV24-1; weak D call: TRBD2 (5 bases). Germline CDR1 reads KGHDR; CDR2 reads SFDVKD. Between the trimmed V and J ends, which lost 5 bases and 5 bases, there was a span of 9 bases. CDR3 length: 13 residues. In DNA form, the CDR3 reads TGTGCCACCAGTGCCTGGGAGAACAATGAGCAGTTCTTC. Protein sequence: CATSAWENNEQFF.

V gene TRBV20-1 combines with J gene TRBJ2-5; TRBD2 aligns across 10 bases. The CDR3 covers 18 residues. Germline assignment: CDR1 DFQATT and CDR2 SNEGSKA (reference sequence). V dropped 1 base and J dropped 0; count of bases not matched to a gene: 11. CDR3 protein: CSARVVRLAGENQETQYF. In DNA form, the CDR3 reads TGCAGTGCTAGAGTGGTGAGGCTAGCGGGAGAAAACCAAGAGACCCAGTACTTC.

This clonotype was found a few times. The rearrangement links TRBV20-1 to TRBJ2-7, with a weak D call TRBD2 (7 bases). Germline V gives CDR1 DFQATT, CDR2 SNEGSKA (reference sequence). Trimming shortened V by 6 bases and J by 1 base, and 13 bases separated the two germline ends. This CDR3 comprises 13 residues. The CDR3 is CSALRGGSYEQYF. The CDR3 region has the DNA TGCAGTGCCCTCAGGGGAGGGTCCTACGAGCAGTACTTC.

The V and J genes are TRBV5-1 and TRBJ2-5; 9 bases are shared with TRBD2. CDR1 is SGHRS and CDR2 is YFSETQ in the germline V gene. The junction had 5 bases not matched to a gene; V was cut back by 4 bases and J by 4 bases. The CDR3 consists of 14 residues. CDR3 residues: CASSAQLAGETQYF. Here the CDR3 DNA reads TGCGCCAGCAGCGCGCAACTAGCGGGAGAGACCCAGTACTTC.

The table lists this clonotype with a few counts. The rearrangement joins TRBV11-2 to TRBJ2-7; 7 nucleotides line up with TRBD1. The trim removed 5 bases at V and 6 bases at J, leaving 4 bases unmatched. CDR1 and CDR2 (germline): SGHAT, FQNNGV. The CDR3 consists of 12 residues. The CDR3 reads CASSQDRSEQYF. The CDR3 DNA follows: TGTGCCAGCAGCCAGGACAGGAGCGAGCAGTACTTC.

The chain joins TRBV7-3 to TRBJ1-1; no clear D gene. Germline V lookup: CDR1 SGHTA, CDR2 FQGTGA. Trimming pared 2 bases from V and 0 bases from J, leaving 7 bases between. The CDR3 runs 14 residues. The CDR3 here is CASSLAGVNTEAFF. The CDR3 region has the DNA TGTGCCAGCAGCTTAGCGGGTGTGAACACTGAAGCTTTCTTT.

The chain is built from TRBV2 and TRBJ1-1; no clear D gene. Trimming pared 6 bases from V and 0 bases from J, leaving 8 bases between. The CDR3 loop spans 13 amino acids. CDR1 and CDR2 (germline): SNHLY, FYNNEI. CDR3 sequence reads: CASRYQLNTEAFF. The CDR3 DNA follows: TGTGCCAGCAGATATCAGTTGAACACTGAAGCTTTCTTT.

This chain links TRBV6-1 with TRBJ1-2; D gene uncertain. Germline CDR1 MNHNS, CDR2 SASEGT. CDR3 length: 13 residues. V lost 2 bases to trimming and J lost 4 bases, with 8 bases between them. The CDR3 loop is CASSEQDIYGYTF. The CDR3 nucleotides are TGTGCCAGCAGTGAACAAGACATCTATGGCTACACCTTC.

Here the CDR3 DNA reads TGCAGTGCTAGAGATCGTAAAGATACGCAGTATTTT. It is translated as CSARDRKDTQYF. J is TRBJ2-3 and V is TRBV20-1; D uncertain. V was clipped by 0 bases and J by 5 bases, with 6 bases between them. The CDR3 covers 12 residues. Germline CDR1 DFQATT, CDR2 SNEGSKA (reference sequence).

The CDR3 region has the DNA TGTGCCAGCAGCTTAGCGCGGGGGACTAGTCTAGAGACCCAGTACTTC. It specifies CASSLARGTSLETQYF. The J gene is TRBJ2-5, the V gene TRBV7-2, with 8 bases aligning to TRBD2. CDR3 length equals 16 residues. Germline lookup yields CDR1 SGHTA and CDR2 FQGNSA. V shed 0 bases and J 4 bases; nucleotides not matched to a gene: 7.

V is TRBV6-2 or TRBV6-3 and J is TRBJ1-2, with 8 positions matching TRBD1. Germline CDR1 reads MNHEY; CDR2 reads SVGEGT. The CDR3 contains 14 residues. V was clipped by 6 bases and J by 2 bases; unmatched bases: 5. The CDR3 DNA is TGTGCCAGCAGAGCCGGACAGGGAAACTATGGCTACACCTTC. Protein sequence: CASRAGQGNYGYTF.

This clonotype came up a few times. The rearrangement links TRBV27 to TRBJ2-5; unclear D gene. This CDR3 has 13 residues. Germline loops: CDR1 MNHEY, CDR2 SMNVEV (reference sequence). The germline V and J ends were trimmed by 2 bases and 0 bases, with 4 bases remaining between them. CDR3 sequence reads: CASSLSYQETQYF. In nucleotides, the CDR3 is TGTGCCAGCAGTTTAAGTTACCAAGAGACCCAGTACTTC.

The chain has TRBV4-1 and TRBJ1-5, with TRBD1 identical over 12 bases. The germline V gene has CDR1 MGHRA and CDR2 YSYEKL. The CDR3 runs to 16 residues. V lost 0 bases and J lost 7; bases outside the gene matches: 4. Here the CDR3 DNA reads TGCGCCAGCAGCCAAGAAGGGACAGGGGGCAGACAGCCCCAGCATTTT. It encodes CASSQEGTGGRQPQHF.

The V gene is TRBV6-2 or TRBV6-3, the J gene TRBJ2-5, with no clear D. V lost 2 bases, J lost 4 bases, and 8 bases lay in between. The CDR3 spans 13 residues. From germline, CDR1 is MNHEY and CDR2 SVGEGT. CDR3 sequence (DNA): TGTGCCAGCAGTTACGCCGGGTTAGAGACCCAGTACTTC. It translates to CASSYAGLETQYF.

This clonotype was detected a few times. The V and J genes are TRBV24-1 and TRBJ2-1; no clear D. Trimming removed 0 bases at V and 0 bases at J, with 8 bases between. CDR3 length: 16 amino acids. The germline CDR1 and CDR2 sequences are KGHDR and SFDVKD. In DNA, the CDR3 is TGTGCCACCAGTGATTTGCCGCCTAGCTCCTACAATGAGCAGTTCTTC. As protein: CATSDLPPSSYNEQFF.

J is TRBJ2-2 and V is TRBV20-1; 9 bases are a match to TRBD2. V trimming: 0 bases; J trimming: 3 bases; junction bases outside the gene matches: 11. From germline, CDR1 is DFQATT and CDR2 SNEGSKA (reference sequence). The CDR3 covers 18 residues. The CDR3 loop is CSARDSRGRAVDTGELFF. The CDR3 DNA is TGCAGTGCTAGAGATTCTCGCGGGAGGGCCGTGGACACCGGGGAGCTGTTTTTT.

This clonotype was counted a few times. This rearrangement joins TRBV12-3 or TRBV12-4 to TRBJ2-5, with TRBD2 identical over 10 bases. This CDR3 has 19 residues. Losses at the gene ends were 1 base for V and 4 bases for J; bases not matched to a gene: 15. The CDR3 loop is CASSLGRRSGRVGAETQYF. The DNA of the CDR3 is TGTGCCAGCAGTTTAGGCCGCCGGAGCGGGAGGGTTGGGGCAGAGACCCAGTACTTC.

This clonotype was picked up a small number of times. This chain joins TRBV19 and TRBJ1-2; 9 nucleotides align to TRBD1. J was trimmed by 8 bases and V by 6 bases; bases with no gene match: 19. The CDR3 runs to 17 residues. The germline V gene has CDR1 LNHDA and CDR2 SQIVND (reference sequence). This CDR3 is CASSPIPGQGNLRGYTF. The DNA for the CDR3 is TGTGCCAGTAGCCCAATTCCGGGACAGGGAAATTTGCGCGGCTACACCTTC.

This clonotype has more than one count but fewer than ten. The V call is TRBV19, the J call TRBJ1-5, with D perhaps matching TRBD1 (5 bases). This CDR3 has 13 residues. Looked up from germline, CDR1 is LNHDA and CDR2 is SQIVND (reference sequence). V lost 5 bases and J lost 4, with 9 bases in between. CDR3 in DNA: TGTGCCAGTAGTGGGACGGGAAATCAGCCCCAGCATTTT. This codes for CASSGTGNQPQHF.